These 21 T cell receptor beta chains originate from one sample sequenced in a study of blood T cell repertoires in COVID-19. Only in-frame clones appear in the TCRdb table, and some are missing; sequencing was by immunoSEQ multiplex PCR. The sample comprises roughly 240,000 clones, around nine tenths of which are singletons, and 1.6% rests with the top ten. Sequenced material: peripheral blood. These receptors all stem from an older woman who had recovered from COVID-19.

V gene TRBV28 combines with J gene TRBJ2-7; 9 bases match TRBD1. In germline, CDR1 is MDHEN, CDR2 SYDVKM. The ends lost 5 bases at V and 6 bases at J; junction bases unmatched: 14. The CDR3 is made up of 16 amino acids. CDR3 amino acids: CASSPAGTGILGEQYF. DNA of the CDR3: TGTGCCAGCAGTCCTGCTGGGACAGGGATTTTAGGCGAGCAGTACTTC.

This chain uses TRBV28 with TRBJ1-2; perhaps TRBD1 as D (5 bases). The V gene lost 3 bases and the J gene lost 2 bases, with 13 bases spanning the gap. The CDR3 is made up of 15 amino acids. The germline V gene encodes CDR1 MDHEN and CDR2 SYDVKM. This chain's CDR3 is CASSLGRRLNYGYTF. For the CDR3, the DNA is TGTGCCAGCAGTTTGGGGCGCAGGTTAAACTATGGCTACACCTTC.

The rearrangement uses TRBV5-1 and TRBJ1-3; D gene ambiguous. The V and J ends lost 4 bases and 5 bases respectively, with 10 bases between them. There are 13 residues in the CDR3. Germline loops: CDR1 SGHRS, CDR2 YFSETQ. The CDR3 sequence is CASSREGRNTIYF. The CDR3, as DNA: TGCGCCAGCAGCCGAGAGGGAAGAAACACCATATATTTT.

The rearrangement uses TRBV12-5 and TRBJ2-5; a weak D match, TRBD1 (7 bases). CDR3 length: 14 amino acids. From germline, CDR1 is LGHNT and CDR2 FRNRAP. Trimming took 1 base from V and 5 from J, leaving 11 bases between them. CDR3 DNA: TGTGCTAGTGGTTTGGGCAGGGGGAGGGAGACCCAGTACTTC. It specifies CASGLGRGRETQYF. Full variable domain (missing parts from reference TRBV12-5 and TRBJ2-5): DARVTQTPRHKVTEMGQEVTMRCQPILGHNTVFWYRQTMMQGLELLAYFRNRAPLDDSGMPKDRFSAEMPDATLATLKIQPSEPRDSAVYFCASGLGRGRETQYFGPGTRLLVL.

The chain has TRBV15 and TRBJ2-1; TRBD2 matches at 7 bases. Germline loops: CDR1 LNHNV, CDR2 YYDKDF (reference sequence). The CDR3 consists of 14 residues. J was trimmed by 6 bases and V by 5 bases; bases with no gene match: 7. CDR3 sequence reads: CATSRLAILNEQFF. The CDR3 DNA follows: TGTGCCACCAGCCGACTAGCCATTCTCAATGAGCAGTTCTTC. Together with reference TRBV15 and TRBJ2-1, the CDR3 gives the full variable domain: DAMVIQNPRYQVTQFGKPVTLSCSQTLNHNVMYWYQQKSSQAPKLLFHYYDKDFNNEADTPDNFQSRRPNTSFCFLDIRSPGLGDTAMYLCATSRLAILNEQFFGPGTRLTVL.

This chain connects TRBV5-4 to TRBJ2-3; maybe TRBD2 (6 bases). Germline loops: CDR1 SGHNT, CDR2 YYREEE (reference sequence). There are 16 residues in the CDR3. Trimming removed 0 bases at V and 1 base at J, with 12 bases between. The CDR3 reads CASSLVSASGTDTQYF. DNA for the CDR3: TGTGCCAGCAGCTTGGTCAGCGCTAGCGGCACAGATACGCAGTATTTT.

The chain links TRBV7-2 to TRBJ2-5, with D unclear. CDR3 length: 12 amino acids. Trimming removed 2 bases from V and 4 bases from J, with 5 bases in between. Per germline, CDR1 SGHTA and CDR2 FQGNSA. DNA for the CDR3: TGTGCCAGCAGCTTATACACAGAGACCCAGTACTTC. Translated, it gives CASSLYTETQYF.

The J gene is TRBJ1-1, the V gene TRBV15; 7 nucleotides agree with TRBD1. The V gene end was trimmed by 2 bases and the J gene end by 0 bases; junction bases not matched to a gene: 3. CDR3 length: 15 amino acids. Germline V gene lookup returns CDR1 LNHNV and CDR2 YYDKDF (reference sequence). CDR3 DNA sequence: TGTGCCACCAGCAGACCGGGGACAGTGAACACTGAAGCTTTCTTT. Translation: CATSRPGTVNTEAFF.

V gene TRBV5-4 combines with J gene TRBJ1-4, with 8 positions matching TRBD1. The CDR3 runs 15 residues. CDR1 SGHNT and CDR2 YYREEE come from the germline V gene (reference sequence). V shed 6 bases, J shed 8 bases, and the junction held 12 bases outside the gene matches. The CDR3 reads CASTLGGQGGEKLFF. The DNA of the CDR3 is TGTGCCAGCACCCTGGGAGGACAGGGAGGCGAAAAACTGTTTTTT. Using reference TRBV5-4 and TRBJ1-4 for the parts outside the CDR3, the full variable domain is ETGVTQSPTHLIKTRGQQVTLRCSSQSGHNTVSWYQQALGQGPQFIFQYYREEENGRGNFPPRFSGLQFPNYSSELNVNALELDDSALYLCASTLGGQGGEKLFFGSGTQLSVL.

The chain links TRBV7-2 to TRBJ2-4, with D possibly being TRBD1 (6 bases). Germline assignment: CDR1 SGHTA and CDR2 FQGNSA. This CDR3 region has 16 residues. Trimming removed 5 bases at V and 0 bases at J, with 14 bases between. The CDR3 DNA reads TGTGCCAGCAGCCCCAGGGGACCAGTAGCCAAAAACATTCAGTACTTC. It codes for CASSPRGPVAKNIQYF.

The V call is TRBV3-1 (or the pseudogene TRBV3-2), the J call TRBJ2-7; TRBD2 is a possible D gene (5 bases). Per germline, CDR1 LGHDT and CDR2 YNNKEL (reference sequence). Trimming took off 3 bases at V and 7 bases at J, with 10 bases between the two ends. The CDR3 extends over 12 amino acids. The CDR3, as DNA: TGTGCCAGCAGCCACCTGGGCGGGGAGCAGTACTTC. Protein product: CASSHLGGEQYF.

The J gene is TRBJ1-3, the V gene TRBV29-1; D is perhaps TRBD1 (6 bases). Germline V gene lookup returns CDR1 SQVTM and CDR2 ANQGSEA. The CDR3 contains 12 residues. The CDR3 nucleotides read TGCAGTGGACAGAACTCTGGAAACACCATATATTTT. It yields the protein CSGQNSGNTIYF.

The chain couples TRBV6-2 or TRBV6-3 to TRBJ2-7; tentatively, D is TRBD2 (7 bases). V dropped 4 bases and J dropped 7 bases, with 17 bases sitting between them. The CDR3 runs 14 residues. Germline CDR1 reads MNHEY; CDR2 reads SVGEGT. Written as DNA, the CDR3 is TGTGCCAGCAGTTCCAGCCGGGGGGCGGGGGAGCAGTACTTC. Encoded protein: CASSSSRGAGEQYF.

The J gene is TRBJ2-2, the V gene TRBV7-8; D unclear. Germline lookup yields CDR1 SGHVS and CDR2 FQNEAQ. The CDR3 sequence is 15 residues long. Trimming cost V 2 bases and J 1 base, with 8 bases left between them. The CDR3 sequence: CASSLFRLNTGELFF. The CDR3, as DNA: TGTGCCAGCAGCTTATTCAGGTTGAACACCGGGGAGCTGTTTTTT.

The sample holds one count of this clone. The gene calls are TRBV2 and TRBJ2-2, with D perhaps TRBD1 (7 bases). The V and J ends lost 2 bases and 4 bases respectively, with 11 bases between them. CDR1 is SNHLY and CDR2 is FYNNEI in the germline V gene. This CDR3 is built from 15 residues. The chain's CDR3 is CASSEQGGLTGELFF. CDR3 bases: TGTGCCAGCAGTGAACAGGGGGGACTCACCGGGGAGCTGTTTTTT. The variable domain in full, with the rest retrieved from reference TRBV2 and TRBJ2-2, is EPEVTQTPSHQVTQMGQEVILRCVPISNHLYFYWYRQILGQKVEFLVSFYNNEISEKSEIFDDQFSVERPDGSNFTLKIRSTKLEDSAMYFCASSEQGGLTGELFFGEGSRLTVL.

The V gene is TRBV19, the J gene TRBJ1-2; no clear D gene. Germline CDR1 is LNHDA and CDR2 is SQIVND (reference sequence). The V end lost 1 base, the J end lost 3 bases, and 6 bases lay between the germline ends. The CDR3 length is 13 residues. CDR3 sequence reads: CASSIVTDYGYTF. In DNA, the CDR3 is TGTGCCAGTAGTATAGTAACAGACTATGGCTACACCTTC.

V gene TRBV28 combines with J gene TRBJ1-4; TRBD1 aligns across 7 bases. The CDR3 contains 15 residues. V lost 6 bases to trimming and J lost 5 bases; unmatched junction nucleotides: 9. Looked up from germline, CDR1 is MDHEN and CDR2 is SYDVKM. The CDR3 loop is CASSLTGLGNEKLFF. The DNA for the CDR3 is TGTGCCAGCAGCTTGACAGGGTTGGGAAATGAAAAACTGTTTTTT.

The chain couples TRBV9 to TRBJ2-2, with D maybe TRBD2 (7 bases). CDR3 length: 16 residues. V was shortened by 0 bases and J by 3 bases, with 12 bases between the two germline ends. CDR1 and CDR2 (germline): SGDLS, YYNGEE. The CDR3 region has the DNA TGTGCCAGCAGCGTAGTTCGGGGGGCGTACACCGGGGAGCTGTTTTTT. Its translation: CASSVVRGAYTGELFF.

The gene calls are TRBV19 and TRBJ2-7, with 9 bases that match TRBD1. The CDR3 is 14 residues long. The trim removed 3 bases at V and 3 bases at J, leaving 3 bases unmatched. CDR1 and CDR2 (germline): LNHDA, SQIVND (reference sequence). The DNA for the CDR3 is TGTGCCAGTAGTATCGGGACAGGGTACTACGAGCAGTACTTC. This translates into CASSIGTGYYEQYF.

The rearrangement uses TRBV19 and TRBJ2-7, with TRBD2 matching over 9 bases. V shed 8 bases, J shed 2 bases, and the junction held 1 base outside the gene matches. CDR1 is LNHDA, CDR2 SQIVND, per germline (reference sequence). CDR3 length: 12 amino acids. The CDR3 sequence is CASGGGAYEQYF. CDR3 in DNA: TGTGCCAGTGGCGGGGGGGCCTACGAGCAGTACTTC.

This chain joins TRBV12-3 or TRBV12-4 and TRBJ2-5, with 7 bases identical to TRBD1. With V trimmed by 6 bases and J by 4 bases, 5 bases remained unmatched. This CDR3 has 13 amino acids. CDR3 sequence reads: CASRQTGIETQYF. For the CDR3, the DNA is TGTGCCAGCAGACAGACAGGGATAGAGACCCAGTACTTC.